Listed here are 5 T cell receptor beta chains from one sample, sequenced in a study of neurological immune-mediated disorders. Time point of the sample: technical triplicate 3. TCRdb analysed the 5' RACE reads with MiXCR anew, one entry per CDR3 protein. In the table there are about 44,000 distinct CDR3 sequences, about 22% of which are singletons. Source material: PBMCs. These receptors came from a man in his 60s with HTLV-1-associated myelopathy (HAM/TSP).

This clonotype was seen at least ten times. The rearrangement joins TRBV5-1 to TRBJ2-3, with a possible D match to TRBD2 (5 bases). V was shortened by 2 bases and J by 0 bases, with 7 bases between the two germline ends. In germline, CDR1 is SGHRS, CDR2 YFSETQ. This CDR3 is built from 14 residues. The CDR3 DNA is TGCGCCAGCAGCTTAGCGGTGAGCACAGATACGCAGTATTTT. Its protein is CASSLAVSTDTQYF.

This clonotype came up many times. The rearrangement links TRBV20-1 to TRBJ2-7, with 13 bases fitting TRBD2. Germline values: CDR1 DFQATT, CDR2 SNEGSKA (reference sequence). Trimming cost V 5 bases and J 7 bases; bases outside gene matches: 8. The CDR3 has 14 residues. The CDR3 nucleotides read TGCAGTGCTCGCCTACTAGCGGGAGGGACGGAGCAGTACTTC. This encodes CSARLLAGGTEQYF.

This chain joins TRBV20-1 and TRBJ2-1; TRBD2 might be the D (6 bases). From germline, CDR1 is DFQATT and CDR2 SNEGSKA (reference sequence). The CDR3 loop spans 11 amino acids. Trimming pared 3 bases from V and 8 bases from J, leaving 8 bases between. CDR3 DNA sequence: TGCAGTGCTAGCAAGCGGGATGAGCAGTTCTTC. Translated, it gives CSASKRDEQFF.

The chain is built from TRBV12-3 or TRBV12-4 and TRBJ1-5; D gene uncertain. The CDR3 sequence is 15 residues long. V gave up 3 bases and J gave up 4 bases, with 13 bases separating them. CDR3 sequence reads: CASSLGDGRNQPQHF. The CDR3 nucleotides are TGTGCCAGCAGTTTGGGTGATGGGAGAAATCAGCCCCAGCATTTT.

There are many counts of this clonotype. The chain couples TRBV5-6 to TRBJ2-1, with 7 nucleotides matching TRBD2. Germline CDR1 SGHDT, CDR2 YYEEEE. V trimming: 2 bases; J trimming: 5 bases; junction bases outside the gene matches: 4. The CDR3 length is 14 residues. The CDR3 sequence: CASSLGSGHNEQFF. CDR3 nucleotides: TGTGCCAGCAGCTTAGGTAGCGGGCACAATGAGCAGTTCTTC.